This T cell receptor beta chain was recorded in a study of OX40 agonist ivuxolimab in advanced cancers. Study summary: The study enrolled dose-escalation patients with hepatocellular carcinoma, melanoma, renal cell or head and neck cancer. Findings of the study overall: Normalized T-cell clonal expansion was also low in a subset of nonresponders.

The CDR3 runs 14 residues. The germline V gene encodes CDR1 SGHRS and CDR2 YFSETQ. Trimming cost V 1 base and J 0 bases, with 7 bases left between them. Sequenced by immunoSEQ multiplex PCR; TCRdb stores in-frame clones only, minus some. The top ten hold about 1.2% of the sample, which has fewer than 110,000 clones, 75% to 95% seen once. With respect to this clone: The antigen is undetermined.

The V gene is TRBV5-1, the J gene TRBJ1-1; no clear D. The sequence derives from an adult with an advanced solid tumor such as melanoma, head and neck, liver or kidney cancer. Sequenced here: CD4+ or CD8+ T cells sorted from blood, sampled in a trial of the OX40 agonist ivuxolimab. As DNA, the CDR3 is TGCGCCAGCAGCTTGTCTGACATGAACACTGAAGCTTTCTTT. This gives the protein CASSLSDMNTEAFF.